The 8 T cell receptor beta chains below come from one sample, sequenced in a study of blood T cell repertoires in COVID-19 (TCRdb year 2020). Preparation of the library involved the immunoSEQ multiplex PCR assay. Held by TCRdb, this immuneACCESS table contains in-frame sequences only and omits some clones. Under half of the omission traces to an unresolved V gene where checked; the cause of the rest is unknown. Present in this sample are more than 110,000 clones, approximately 91% of which were seen just once. The ten largest clones take up about 10% of the sample. What was sequenced was peripheral blood. These receptors originate from a man aged 50 or older with active or convalescent COVID-19.

This chain links TRBV4-1 with TRBJ2-3; D possibly corresponds to TRBD2 (6 bases). The V gene's germline CDR1 is MGHRA and CDR2 YSYEKL. V lost 0 bases to trimming and J lost 6 bases, with 16 bases between them. This CDR3 is built from 16 residues. This CDR3 is CASSQDGVGRPDTQYF. In nucleotides, the CDR3 is TGCGCCAGCAGCCAAGACGGGGTCGGGAGACCGGATACGCAGTATTTT.

The V call is TRBV27, the J call TRBJ2-5; TRBD1 is a possible D gene (6 bases). Germline values: CDR1 MNHEY, CDR2 SMNVEV (reference sequence). This CDR3 region has 14 residues. With 5 bases removed from V and 7 bases from J, the gap between germline ends came to 17 bases. The CDR3 nucleotides are TGTGCCAGCAGTCCACAGGGAGATAGGAGGACCCAGTACTTC. Translating gives CASSPQGDRRTQYF.

The chain is built from TRBV18 and TRBJ2-4; D remains unclear. In germline, CDR1 is KGHSH, CDR2 LQKENI. V was pared by 3 bases and J by 1 base, with 4 bases between. The CDR3 is 13 amino acids. The CDR3 region is CASSPAAKNIQYF. For the CDR3, the DNA is TGTGCCAGCTCACCGGCTGCCAAAAACATTCAGTACTTC.

This chain connects TRBV18 to TRBJ2-7; the match to TRBD2 covers 11 bases. The CDR3 spans 16 residues. Trimming removed 2 bases from V and 6 bases from J; junction bases left unmatched: 9. The V gene's germline CDR1 is KGHSH and CDR2 LQKENI. CDR3 sequence: CASSPIASGRQFEQYF. CDR3 nucleotides: TGTGCCAGCTCACCAATAGCTAGCGGGAGGCAATTCGAGCAGTACTTC.

The V and J genes are TRBV6-5 and TRBJ2-7, with no clear D. V was cut by 6 bases and J by 6 bases, with 18 bases left in between. Germline V gene sequence: CDR1 MNHEY, CDR2 SVGAGI. CDR3 size: 14 residues. CDR3: CASRYTAGEGEQYF. The CDR3 nucleotides read TGTGCCAGCAGATACACGGCAGGCGAAGGCGAGCAGTACTTC.

The J gene is TRBJ1-1, the V gene TRBV5-1; 7 bases align to TRBD1. The length of the CDR3 is 14 residues. The junction had 7 bases not matched to a gene; V was cut back by 4 bases and J by 4 bases. Looked up from germline, CDR1 is SGHRS and CDR2 is YFSETQ. The CDR3 reads CASSLRGQGTEAFF. DNA for the CDR3: TGCGCCAGCAGCCTTAGGGGGCAGGGCACTGAAGCTTTCTTT.

This clone has only one observation. The V call is TRBV5-1, the J call TRBJ2-7; 10 nucleotides match TRBD1. The J segment lost 7 bases and the V segment lost 6 bases, leaving 4 bases of the junction unmatched. The CDR3 is 12 residues long. Looked up from germline, CDR1 is SGHRS and CDR2 is YFSETQ. CDR3 sequence reads: CASIGTGEEQYF. The DNA of the CDR3 is TGCGCCAGCATTGGGACAGGGGAAGAGCAGTACTTC.

The rearrangement joins TRBV7-8 to TRBJ2-1; D is possibly TRBD2 (5 bases). The germline gives CDR1 SGHVS, CDR2 FQNEAQ. V gave up 4 bases and J gave up 9 bases, with 16 bases separating them. This CDR3 contains 14 residues. CDR3 in DNA: TGTGCCAGCAGCTCACTAGGCCGAGATGGTGAGCAGTTCTTC. Translated, it gives CASSSLGRDGEQFF.